These T cell receptor beta chains were read from a single sample in a study of neurological immune-mediated disorders. Each CDR3 protein gets one entry after TCRdb re-called the 5' RACE reads with MiXCR. The table records tens of thousands of distinct CDR3 sequences, about an eighth of them present only once. The material sequenced was PBMCs. The receptors were gathered from a man in his sixties in good health. Both conserved end residues are trimmed from each CDR3.

j_gene: TRBJ1-6; v_gene: TRBV7-2; CDR3aa: ASSLNGPYSPLH
j_gene: TRBJ2-5; v_gene: TRBV12-3/TRBV12-4; CDR3aa: ASSPTLKRETQY
j_gene: TRBJ2-3; v_gene: TRBV3-1; CDR3aa: ASSLTGGDTQY
j_gene: TRBJ2-2; v_gene: TRBV6-5; CDR3aa: ASTLRRATGELF
j_gene: TRBJ2-3; v_gene: TRBV7-2; CDR3aa: ASSGRSQADTQY
j_gene: TRBJ2-2; v_gene: TRBV25-1; CDR3aa: ASSESKQGVGSGELF
j_gene: TRBJ1-1; v_gene: TRBV7-2; CDR3aa: ASSSTRQGAEAF
j_gene: TRBJ1-2; v_gene: TRBV10-3; CDR3aa: AISGQTRTGNYGYT
j_gene: TRBJ1-2; v_gene: TRBV7-3; CDR3aa: ASSPGGAVSYT
j_gene: TRBJ2-7; v_gene: TRBV4-3; CDR3aa: ASSQGGGRDDEQY
j_gene: TRBJ1-6; v_gene: TRBV7-2; CDR3aa: ASSLWPENSPLH
j_gene: TRBJ2-3; v_gene: TRBV7-2; CDR3aa: ASRTQRGGRTDTQY
j_gene: TRBJ1-5; v_gene: TRBV6-2/TRBV6-3; CDR3aa: ATLPRGAGQPQH
j_gene: TRBJ1-3; v_gene: TRBV28; CDR3aa: ASRVDGGSGNTIY
j_gene: TRBJ1-5; v_gene: TRBV2; CDR3aa: ASNLRQANQPQH
j_gene: TRBJ1-1; v_gene: TRBV27; CDR3aa: ASSLQVRGEAF
j_gene: TRBJ1-1; v_gene: TRBV7-2; CDR3aa: ASSTQAGNTEAF
j_gene: TRBJ1-4; v_gene: TRBV28; CDR3aa: ATTRGAVEKLF
j_gene: TRBJ2-1; v_gene: TRBV5-1; CDR3aa: ASSLGGFTYNEQF
j_gene: TRBJ2-3; v_gene: TRBV20-1; CDR3aa: SADRQGLSTDTQY
j_gene: TRBJ2-6; v_gene: TRBV18; CDR3aa: ASSPPGSSGANVLT
j_gene: TRBJ2-5; v_gene: TRBV7-2; CDR3aa: ASSLSASGETQY
j_gene: TRBJ1-1; v_gene: TRBV9; CDR3aa: ASSARVGTGNTEAF
j_gene: TRBJ2-2; v_gene: TRBV28; CDR3aa: ASRTGQSNTGELF
j_gene: TRBJ1-1; v_gene: TRBV5-1; CDR3aa: ASSLGRVDTEAF
j_gene: TRBJ2-3; v_gene: TRBV6-5; CDR3aa: ASSYVDTQY
j_gene: TRBJ1-2; v_gene: TRBV20-1; CDR3aa: SAPESPYGYT
j_gene: TRBJ2-4; v_gene: TRBV24-1; CDR3aa: ATSAKAKNIQY
j_gene: TRBJ1-2; v_gene: TRBV28; CDR3aa: ASRGRGGGYYGYT
j_gene: TRBJ2-7; v_gene: TRBV12-3/TRBV12-4; CDR3aa: ASSYTGTGVGMQY
j_gene: TRBJ2-6; v_gene: TRBV5-1; CDR3aa: ASSGGRWANVLT
j_gene: TRBJ2-1; v_gene: TRBV11-2; CDR3aa: ASSAGDRQYNEQF
j_gene: TRBJ1-2; v_gene: TRBV7-2; CDR3aa: ASSLDDRNYGYT
j_gene: TRBJ2-1; v_gene: TRBV6-2/TRBV6-3; CDR3aa: ASSQSAGEQF
j_gene: TRBJ1-2; v_gene: TRBV29-1; CDR3aa: SVGVRDTHYGYT
j_gene: TRBJ2-1; v_gene: TRBV12-3/TRBV12-4; CDR3aa: ASRLAPYNEQF
j_gene: TRBJ1-2; v_gene: TRBV20-1; CDR3aa: SARDRSGTGRAGSYGYT
j_gene: TRBJ2-1; v_gene: TRBV12-3/TRBV12-4; CDR3aa: ATSTSGGWGEQF
j_gene: TRBJ1-2; v_gene: TRBV6-5; CDR3aa: ASSTGTGNYGYT
j_gene: TRBJ1-1; v_gene: TRBV6-5; CDR3aa: ASSYSRADGGPEAF
j_gene: TRBJ2-1; v_gene: TRBV3-1; CDR3aa: ASSYPGGPVNEQF
j_gene: TRBJ1-5; v_gene: TRBV29-1; CDR3aa: SVGQGRDQPQH
j_gene: TRBJ2-2; v_gene: TRBV6-2/TRBV6-3; CDR3aa: ASSKADTGELF
j_gene: TRBJ1-6; v_gene: TRBV7-2; CDR3aa: ASSLIQGASNSPLH
j_gene: TRBJ1-5; v_gene: TRBV12-3/TRBV12-4; CDR3aa: ASSPGTGAYQPQH
j_gene: TRBJ1-1; v_gene: TRBV5-6; CDR3aa: ASSLEGSRAF
j_gene: TRBJ2-6; v_gene: TRBV10-3; CDR3aa: AISEPQGSGANVLT
j_gene: TRBJ2-4; v_gene: TRBV27; CDR3aa: ASSSLRQGRDIQY
j_gene: TRBJ2-3; v_gene: TRBV9; CDR3aa: ASSSAGQHTDTQY